The 18 T cell receptor beta chains below come from one sample, sequenced in a study of T cells in Graves' hyperthyroidism and ophthalmopathy. TCR beta CDR3 regions were amplified from RNA transcripts. In the first-round RT-PCR of the TCR CDR3, the HTBI primer set was used. TCRdb redid the calling of the multiplex PCR reads with MiXCR, one entry per CDR3 protein. The sample has some 500,000 distinct CDR3 sequences, roughly 24% seen once. What was sequenced was blood. Receptors originate from a woman in her 30s with Graves' ophthalmopathy.

The table lists this clonotype with many counts. The chain links TRBV4-1 to TRBJ1-2; the D gene is possibly TRBD1 (5 bases). The CDR3 has 15 residues. V lost 1 base and J lost 5, with 14 bases in between. Per germline, CDR1 MGHRA and CDR2 YSYEKL. The CDR3 coding sequence is TGCGCCAGCAGCCAAGCCATACAGGATACATATGGCTACACCTTC. It specifies CASSQAIQDTYGYTF.

The sample holds many counts of this clonotype. The V call is TRBV6-1, the J call TRBJ2-2, with 7 bases aligning to TRBD1. Trimming removed 1 base from V and 4 bases from J; junction bases left unmatched: 3. Germline values: CDR1 MNHNS, CDR2 SASEGT. This CDR3 region has 15 residues. The CDR3 protein is CASSEEAGGTGELFF. DNA for the CDR3: TGTGCCAGCAGTGAAGAGGCAGGGGGCACCGGGGAGCTGTTTTTT.

This clonotype was recorded many times. The chain has TRBV10-3 and TRBJ2-5, with TRBD2 matching over 11 bases. The CDR3 has 13 amino acids. Unmatched junction bases numbered 0, after V lost 6 bases and J lost 3 bases. Per germline, CDR1 ENHRY and CDR2 SYGVKD. CDR3 DNA: TGTGCCATCAGACTAGCGGGGGAAGAGACCCAGTACTTC. It yields the protein CAIRLAGEETQYF.

This clonotype came up many times. V and J are TRBV9 and TRBJ1-2; 7 nucleotides match TRBD1. The CDR3 is 16 amino acids. The germline V gene encodes CDR1 SGDLS and CDR2 YYNGEE. V gave up 0 bases and J gave up 0 bases; unmatched junction bases: 5. The CDR3 loop is CASSVDPGQTNYGYTF. The CDR3 nucleotides read TGTGCCAGCAGCGTAGACCCGGGACAGACTAACTATGGCTACACCTTC.

The chain is built from TRBV6-1 and TRBJ1-5; D not resolved. CDR1 and CDR2 from the germline V gene are MNHNS and SASEGT. With 6 bases removed from V and 6 bases from J, the gap between germline ends came to 12 bases. This CDR3 is 13 amino acids long. DNA for the CDR3: TGTGCCAGCAGGCCCGATTGGGTTCAGCCCCAGCATTTT. It yields the protein CASRPDWVQPQHF.

This chain links TRBV20-1 with TRBJ2-7; D is undetermined. From germline, CDR1 is DFQATT and CDR2 SNEGSKA (reference sequence). This CDR3 has 15 amino acids. Between the trimmed V and J ends, which lost 1 base and 0 bases, there was a span of 13 bases. The CDR3 is CSARGVGSPSYEQYF. CDR3 coding DNA: TGCAGTGCTAGAGGGGTCGGGTCCCCCTCCTACGAGCAGTACTTC.

Note on this clonotype: No conserved phenylalanine or tryptophan is present at the end of the CDR3, so a read error is the likely explanation. The J gene is TRBJ1-1, the V gene TRBV6-1, with a possible D match to TRBD1 (5 bases). The CDR3 extends over 16 amino acids. The germline V and J ends were trimmed by 2 bases and 4 bases, with 17 bases remaining between them. CDR1 is MNHNS, CDR2 SASEGT, per germline. CDR3 in DNA: TGTGCCAGCAGTGAAAGCGTGGGGGGGAAGGGCACTGAAGCTTTCTAT. Its translation: CASSESVGGKGTEAFY.

This clonotype occurred a few times. The rearrangement joins TRBV5-1 to TRBJ1-1, with a tentative D call TRBD1 (5 bases). The CDR3 runs 14 residues. The V gene lost 4 bases and the J gene lost 3 bases, with 13 bases spanning the gap. The V gene's germline CDR1 is SGHRS and CDR2 YFSETQ. The chain's CDR3 is CASSTDRGDTEAFF. The CDR3, as DNA: TGCGCCAGCAGCACGGACCGGGGGGACACTGAAGCTTTCTTT.

The chain has TRBV4-1 and TRBJ2-7, with D tentatively TRBD1 or TRBD2 (5 bases each). V lost 1 base and J 3 bases, leaving 10 bases between the germline ends. Per germline, CDR1 MGHRA and CDR2 YSYEKL. This CDR3 is built from 14 residues. Written as DNA, the CDR3 is TGCGCCAGCAGCCAAGCTGGGGGAGTCTACGAGCAGTACTTC. Protein: CASSQAGGVYEQYF.

This chain links TRBV27 with TRBJ1-5; no definite D call. Looked up from germline, CDR1 is MNHEY and CDR2 is SMNVEV (reference sequence). Trimming removed 3 bases at V and 9 bases at J, with 12 bases between. The CDR3 contains 13 residues. For the CDR3, the DNA is TGTGCCAGCAGTTTCCGGGGTTCAGGGCCCCAGCATTTT. It translates to CASSFRGSGPQHF.

The chain has TRBV20-1 and TRBJ1-1; 8 bases line up with TRBD1. The germline gives CDR1 DFQATT, CDR2 SNEGSKA (reference sequence). The trim removed 5 bases at V and 6 bases at J, leaving 11 bases unmatched. The CDR3 has 14 residues. CDR3 sequence (DNA): TGCAGTGCTCGAGGACAGGGTATTTTAGCTGAAGCTTTCTTT. It encodes CSARGQGILAEAFF.

The rearrangement joins TRBV2 to TRBJ2-7; D gene unclear. The CDR3 contains 16 residues. Germline CDR1 and CDR2: SNHLY and FYNNEI. Trimming stripped 3 bases from V and 0 bases from J, with 15 bases between. Here the CDR3 reads CASSDLSGPSSYEQYF. DNA for the CDR3: TGTGCCAGCAGTGACCTGTCGGGCCCCAGCTCCTACGAGCAGTACTTC.

This clonotype has at least ten counts. The J gene is TRBJ2-7, the V gene TRBV7-8, with unresolved D. The germline gives CDR1 SGHVS, CDR2 FQNEAQ. Trimming left V 2 bases short and J 0 bases short, with 14 bases between. This CDR3 has 16 residues. The CDR3 protein is CASSLKMETYSYEQYF. The CDR3 nucleotides are TGTGCCAGCAGCTTAAAGATGGAGACGTACTCCTACGAGCAGTACTTC.

This clonotype appeared many times. The chain recombines TRBV12-3 or TRBV12-4 with TRBJ1-2, with TRBD1 identical over 7 bases. V lost 4 bases to trimming and J lost 3 bases; unmatched junction nucleotides: 5. CDR3 length equals 14 residues. Here the CDR3 reads CASSSTGVHYGYTF. The CDR3 DNA reads as TGTGCCAGCAGTTCAACAGGGGTGCACTATGGCTACACCTTC.

This clonotype was found many times. The J gene is TRBJ2-5, the V gene TRBV5-8, with TRBD2 identical over 9 bases. The CDR3 consists of 16 residues. Per germline, CDR1 SGHTS and CDR2 YDEGEE. J was trimmed by 0 bases and V by 4 bases; bases with no gene match: 7. The DNA for the CDR3 is TGTGCCAGCAGCCCCTGGATAGCGGGAGACCAAGAGACCCAGTACTTC. Translated: CASSPWIAGDQETQYF.

The genes are TRBV6-5 and TRBJ1-5; TRBD1 is a possible D gene (5 bases). The germline V and J ends were trimmed by 4 bases and 7 bases, with 14 bases remaining between them. The CDR3 contains 14 residues. CDR1 MNHEY and CDR2 SVGAGI come from the germline V gene. The CDR3, as DNA: TGTGCCAGCAGTTGGGGGGGATCCGCCCAGCCCCAGCATTTT. Protein: CASSWGGSAQPQHF.

This clonotype turned up a few times. The V gene is TRBV6-2 or TRBV6-3, the J gene TRBJ2-7; perhaps D is TRBD1 or TRBD2 (5 bases each). The CDR3 consists of 14 residues. Trimming took off 8 bases at V and 3 bases at J, with 17 bases between the two ends. Germline V gene data show CDR1 as MNHEY and CDR2 as SVGEGT. CDR3 residues: CASLRRGSFYEQYF. The CDR3 region has the DNA TGTGCCAGCTTGCGTCGGGGCTCATTCTACGAGCAGTACTTC.

The gene calls are TRBV7-6 and TRBJ2-7; 9 nucleotides line up with TRBD1. The germline V gene encodes CDR1 SGHVS and CDR2 FNYEAQ. The CDR3 has 14 amino acids. V lost 6 bases, J lost 9 bases, and 12 bases stayed unmatched. The CDR3 loop is CASSPKTGGAGQYF. In DNA, the CDR3 is TGTGCCAGCAGTCCTAAAACAGGGGGCGCGGGGCAGTACTTC.